The 11 T cell receptor beta chains presented below share a single source sample, sequenced in a study of T cell repertoires in cytomegalovirus infection. One entry per CDR3 protein results from TCRdb running MiXCR on the reads. The sample includes around 280,000 distinct CDR3 sequences, about 13% of them seen just once. Sequencing input: PBMCs. These receptors were obtained from a human donor in good health (CMV status not recorded). Some clones in this sample may be carry-over from other donors' samples.

The chain recombines TRBV29-1 with TRBJ1-1; TRBD1 matches 7 bases. Looked up from germline, CDR1 is SQVTM and CDR2 is ANQGSEA. The CDR3 is 12 amino acids. Germline trimming cut 7 bases from V and 6 bases from J; bases unmatched to any gene: 8. The CDR3 loop is CSGQGGLSEAFF. CDR3 bases: TGCAGCGGGCAGGGGGGCTTGTCTGAAGCTTTCTTT.

Concerning this clonotype: A junction boundary mismatches the germline segment, possibly from a read error. CDR3 coding DNA: TGCAGTGCCAGAGGGCTAGCGGGCACCTACAATGAGCAGTTCTTC. Residues: CSARGLAGTYNEQFF. The gene calls are TRBV20-1 and TRBJ2-1, with TRBD2 matching 8 bases. CDR1 DFQATT and CDR2 SNEGSKA come from the germline V gene (reference sequence). This CDR3 region has 15 residues.

This clonotype was detected ten times or more. The rearrangement uses TRBV29-1 and TRBJ1-3; no definite D call. Germline lookup yields CDR1 SQVTM and CDR2 ANQGSEA. Between the trimmed V and J ends, which lost 5 bases and 0 bases, there was a span of 11 bases. There are 14 residues in the CDR3. The CDR3: CSVSGLYSGNTIYF. The CDR3, as DNA: TGCAGCGTTTCGGGCCTCTACTCTGGAAACACCATATATTTT.

This clonotype was detected many times. The chain links TRBV6-1 to TRBJ1-2, with D perhaps matching TRBD1 (5 bases). The germline V gene has CDR1 MNHNS and CDR2 SASEGT. The CDR3 runs to 14 residues. Trimming took off 3 bases at V and 2 bases at J, with 10 bases between the two ends. CDR3 in DNA: TGTGCCAGCAGTGAGCAGGGCCTCAACTATGGCTACACCTTC. It yields the protein CASSEQGLNYGYTF.

This clonotype was counted many times. CDR3: CASSQGLAGGLHEQFF. CDR3 DNA: TGTGCCAGCAGCCAGGGACTAGCGGGAGGATTGCATGAGCAGTTCTTC. V is TRBV4-2 and J is TRBJ2-1; 15 bases line up with TRBD2. Trimming cost V 3 bases and J 8 bases; bases outside gene matches: 5. CDR3 size: 16 residues. Per germline, CDR1 LGHNA and CDR2 YNFKEQ.

This clonotype was counted many times. This chain uses TRBV7-2 with TRBJ2-1; 9 nucleotides line up with TRBD2. CDR3 length: 15 residues. V shed 3 bases and J 6 bases; nucleotides not matched to a gene: 6. Looked up from germline, CDR1 is SGHTA and CDR2 is FQGNSA. The CDR3: CASSFRREGFNEQFF. DNA of the CDR3: TGTGCCAGCAGCTTTAGGCGGGAGGGTTTCAATGAGCAGTTCTTC.

This clonotype was seen a handful of times. V gene TRBV6-6 combines with J gene TRBJ2-1, with 10 bases aligning to TRBD1. The CDR3 sequence is 13 residues long. Germline-derived CDR1 and CDR2 are MNHNY and SVGAGI (reference sequence). Trimming took 6 bases from V and 8 from J; bases not matched to a gene: 4. The CDR3, as DNA: TGTGCCAGCAGCACGACAGGGGGCGATGAGCAGTTCTTC. This encodes CASSTTGGDEQFF.

In its sample, this clonotype was seen many times. The chain employs TRBV11-2 and TRBJ1-1, with D possibly TRBD1 on 5 matching bases. V lost 5 bases to trimming and J lost 4 bases, with 17 bases between them. The germline V gene encodes CDR1 SGHAT and CDR2 FQNNGV. The CDR3 runs 15 residues. CDR3 residues: CASSMGLQRGTEAFF. The CDR3 nucleotides are TGTGCCAGCAGCATGGGGCTCCAGAGGGGCACTGAAGCTTTCTTT.

This clonotype was picked up a small number of times. The J gene is TRBJ2-4, the V gene TRBV20-1, with no clear D. CDR3 length equals 15 residues. Deletions cut 0 bases from V and 3 bases from J, with 12 bases between. Germline V CDR1 and CDR2: DFQATT, SNEGSKA (reference sequence). As DNA, the CDR3 is TGCAGTGCTAGAGAAGACATGGTGGGCAAAAACATTCAGTACTTC. Translating it yields CSAREDMVGKNIQYF.

V usage is TRBV13 and J usage is TRBJ2-7, with D perhaps TRBD1 or TRBD2 (5 bases each). The CDR3 is 13 amino acids. V lost 6 bases and J 6 bases, leaving 15 bases between the germline ends. The V gene's germline CDR1 is PRHDT and CDR2 FYEKMQ (reference sequence). CDR3 coding DNA: TGTGCCAGCAGATACGGGGCCTCGGTCGAGCAGTACTTC. This translates into CASRYGASVEQYF.

This clonotype was seen once. This chain connects TRBV3-1 to TRBJ1-2, with 10 bases matching TRBD1. Germline V gene data show CDR1 as LGHDT and CDR2 as YNNKEL (reference sequence). The V and J ends lost 3 bases and 7 bases, in that order; junction bases with no gene match: 5. This CDR3 is 14 amino acids long. The CDR3 here is CASSQGTGERGYTF. The CDR3 DNA reads TGTGCCAGCAGCCAGGGGACAGGGGAACGTGGCTACACCTTC.